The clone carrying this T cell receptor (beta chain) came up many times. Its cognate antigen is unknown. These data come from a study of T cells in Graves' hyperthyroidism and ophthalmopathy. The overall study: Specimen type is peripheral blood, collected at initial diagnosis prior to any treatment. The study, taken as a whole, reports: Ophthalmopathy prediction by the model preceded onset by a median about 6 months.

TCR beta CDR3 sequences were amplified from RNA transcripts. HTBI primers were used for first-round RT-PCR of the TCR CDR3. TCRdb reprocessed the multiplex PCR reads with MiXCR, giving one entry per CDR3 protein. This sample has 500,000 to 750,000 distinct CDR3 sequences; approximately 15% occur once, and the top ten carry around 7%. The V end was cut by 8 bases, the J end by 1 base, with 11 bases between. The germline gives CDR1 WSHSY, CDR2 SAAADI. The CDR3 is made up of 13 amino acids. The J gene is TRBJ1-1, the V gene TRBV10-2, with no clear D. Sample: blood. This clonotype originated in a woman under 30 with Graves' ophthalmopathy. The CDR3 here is CASVPDTNTEAFF. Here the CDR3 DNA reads TGCGCCAGCGTCCCCGACACGAACACTGAAGCTTTCTTT.